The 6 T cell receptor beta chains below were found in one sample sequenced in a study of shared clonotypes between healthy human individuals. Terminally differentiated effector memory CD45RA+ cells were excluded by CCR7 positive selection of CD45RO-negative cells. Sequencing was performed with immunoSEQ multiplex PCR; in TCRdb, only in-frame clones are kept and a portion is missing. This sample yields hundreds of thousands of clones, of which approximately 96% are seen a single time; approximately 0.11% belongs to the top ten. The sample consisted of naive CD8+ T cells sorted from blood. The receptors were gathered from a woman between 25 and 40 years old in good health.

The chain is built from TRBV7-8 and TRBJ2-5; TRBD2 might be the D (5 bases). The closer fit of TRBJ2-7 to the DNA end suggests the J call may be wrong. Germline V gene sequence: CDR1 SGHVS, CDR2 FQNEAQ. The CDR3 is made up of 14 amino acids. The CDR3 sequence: CASSLERVAYEQYF. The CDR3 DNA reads TGTGCCAGCAGCTTAGAGAGGGTAGCGTACGAGCAGTACTTC.

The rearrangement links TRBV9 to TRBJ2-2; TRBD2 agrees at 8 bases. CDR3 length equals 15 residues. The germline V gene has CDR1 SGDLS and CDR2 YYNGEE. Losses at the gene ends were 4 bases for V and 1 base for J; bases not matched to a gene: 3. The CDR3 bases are TGTGCCAGCAGCCTACTAGCGGTGAACACCGGGGAGCTGTTTTTT. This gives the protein CASSLLAVNTGELFF.

In DNA form, the CDR3 reads TGCGCCAGCAGCGCCCGGGAGAACACTGAAGCTTTCTTT. Protein product: CASSARENTEAFF. This chain joins TRBV4-1 and TRBJ1-1; unclear D gene. V was pared by 5 bases and J by 1 base, with 8 bases between. This CDR3 has 13 amino acids. Per the germline V gene, CDR1 is MGHRA and CDR2 is YSYEKL.

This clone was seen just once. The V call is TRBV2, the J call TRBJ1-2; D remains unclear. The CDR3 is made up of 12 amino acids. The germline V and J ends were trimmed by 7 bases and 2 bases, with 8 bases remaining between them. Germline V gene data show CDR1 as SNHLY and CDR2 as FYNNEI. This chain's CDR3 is CASTPVNYGYTF. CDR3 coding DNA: TGTGCCAGCACCCCAGTCAACTATGGCTACACCTTC.

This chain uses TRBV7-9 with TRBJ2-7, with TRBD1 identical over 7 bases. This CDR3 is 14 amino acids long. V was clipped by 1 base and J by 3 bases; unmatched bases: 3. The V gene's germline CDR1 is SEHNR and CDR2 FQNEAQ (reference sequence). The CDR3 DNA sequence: TGTGCCAGCAGCTTAGACGGGACAGACTACGAGCAGTACTTC. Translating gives CASSLDGTDYEQYF.

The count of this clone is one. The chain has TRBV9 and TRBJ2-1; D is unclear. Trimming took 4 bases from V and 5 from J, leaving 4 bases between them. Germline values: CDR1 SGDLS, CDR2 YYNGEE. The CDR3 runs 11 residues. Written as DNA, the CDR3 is TGTGCCAGCAGCATAAACAATGAGCAGTTCTTC. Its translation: CASSINNEQFF.